The 17 T cell receptor beta chains presented below share a single source sample, sequenced in a study of blood T cell repertoires in COVID-19. TCRdb's table, derived via immunoSEQ multiplex PCR, lists solely in-frame clones and lacks some. The data contain some 320,000 clones, about 91% of them seen just once; the ten biggest clones take up just under 7%. Specimen: peripheral blood. These receptors were collected from a woman aged 30 to 39 who had recovered from COVID-19.

The chain is built from TRBV19 and TRBJ1-6, with 7 bases that match TRBD1. Germline loops: CDR1 LNHDA, CDR2 SQIVND (reference sequence). V dropped 5 bases and J dropped 0; count of bases not matched to a gene: 10. This CDR3 contains 18 residues. The CDR3 loop is CASSLQPGQTSYNSPLHF. Written as DNA, the CDR3 is TGTGCCAGTAGTCTCCAACCGGGACAGACCTCCTATAATTCACCCCTCCACTTT.

The chain carries TRBV11-2 and TRBJ2-2; possible D gene TRBD1, 5 bases. Germline lookup yields CDR1 SGHAT and CDR2 FQNNGV. The CDR3 loop spans 15 amino acids. Trimming shortened V by 1 base and J by 6 bases, and 12 bases separated the two germline ends. Written as DNA, the CDR3 is TGTGCCAGCAGCTTAGGGGTGACAGAGGCCGGGGAGCTGTTTTTT. It is translated as CASSLGVTEAGELFF. Filled out from reference TRBV11-2 and TRBJ2-2, the complete variable domain reads EAGVAQSPRYKIIEKRQSVAFWCNPISGHATLYWYQQILGQGPKLLIQFQNNGVVDDSQLPKDRFSAERLKGVDSTLKIQPAKLEDSAVYLCASSLGVTEAGELFFGEGSRLTVL.

The chain links TRBV6-2 or TRBV6-3 to TRBJ1-1; a weak D match, TRBD1 (5 bases). There are 17 residues in the CDR3. The germline CDR1 and CDR2 sequences are MNHEY and SVGEGT. V was shortened by 0 bases and J by 1 base, with 15 bases between the two germline ends. As DNA, the CDR3 is TGTGCCAGCAGTTACTCGAGGAGGGGAATATGGAACACTGAAGCTTTCTTT. Residues: CASSYSRRGIWNTEAFF.

The chain couples TRBV28 to TRBJ1-2; 8 bases agree with TRBD1. There are 13 residues in the CDR3. In germline, CDR1 is MDHEN, CDR2 SYDVKM. Unmatched junction bases numbered 4, after V lost 9 bases and J lost 1 base. The DNA for the CDR3 is TGTGCCAGTCAGGGGGCTGTTAACTATGGCTACACCTTC. This codes for CASQGAVNYGYTF.

This clone was seen a single time. J is TRBJ2-3 and V is TRBV19; 12 bases map to TRBD2. CDR3 length: 17 amino acids. The ends lost 5 bases at V and 2 bases at J; junction bases unmatched: 8. Germline loops: CDR1 LNHDA, CDR2 SQIVND (reference sequence). CDR3 sequence reads: CASSQGLAGTYTDTQYF. CDR3 in DNA: TGTGCCAGTAGTCAAGGACTAGCGGGAACCTACACAGATACGCAGTATTTT.

The rearrangement joins TRBV7-2 to TRBJ2-7, with 8 positions matching TRBD2. Per the germline V gene, CDR1 is SGHTA and CDR2 is FQGNSA. This CDR3 is built from 12 residues. J gave up 7 bases and V 5 bases, and 4 bases lay outside the gene matches. The DNA of the CDR3 is TGTGCCAGCAGCCCTACTAGCGGAGAGCAGTACTTC. Its protein is CASSPTSGEQYF. The full variable domain, its missing parts supplied by reference TRBV7-2 and TRBJ2-7, is GAGVSQSPSNKVTEKGKDVELRCDPISGHTALYWYRQSLGQGLEFLIYFQGNSAPDKSGLPSDRFSAERTGGSVSTLTIQRTQQEDSAVYLCASSPTSGEQYFGPGTRLTVT.

A word on this clone: One end of the junction varies from germline; a read error may be responsible. The genes are TRBV5-1 and TRBJ1-1; D is undetermined. CDR1 is SGHRS, CDR2 YFSETQ, per germline. This CDR3 spans 13 amino acids. The CDR3 DNA reads as TGCGCCAGCGGCTTGGTATCCGGGTTAGAAGCTTTCTTT. Residues: CASGLVSGLEAFF.

The genes are TRBV11-2 and TRBJ2-7, with TRBD2 matching 10 bases. Germline lookup yields CDR1 SGHAT and CDR2 FQNNGV. This CDR3 region has 15 residues. Germline trimming cut 5 bases from V and 6 bases from J; bases unmatched to any gene: 10. CDR3 region: CASSPRASGGGEQYF. The CDR3 bases are TGTGCCAGCAGCCCTCGGGCTAGCGGGGGCGGCGAGCAGTACTTC.

This chain joins TRBV18 and TRBJ2-2; possible D gene TRBD1, 5 bases. Germline assignment: CDR1 KGHSH and CDR2 LQKENI. The CDR3 covers 17 residues. Trimming removed 1 base from V and 4 bases from J, with 16 bases in between. CDR3 amino acids: CASSPRMLGPGTGELFF. The CDR3 DNA follows: TGTGCCAGCTCACCACGGATGCTGGGGCCGGGCACCGGGGAGCTGTTTTTT. Full variable domain (outside the CDR3, taken from reference TRBV18 and TRBJ2-2): NAGVMQNPRHLVRRRGQEARLRCSPMKGHSHVYWYRQLPEEGLKFMVYLQKENIIDESGMPKERFSAEFPKEGPSILRIQQVVRGDSAAYFCASSPRMLGPGTGELFFGEGSRLTVL.

V and J are TRBV20-1 and TRBJ1-5, with 10 bases matching TRBD1. The V gene end was trimmed by 3 bases and the J gene end by 5 bases; junction bases not matched to a gene: 10. Germline CDR1 reads DFQATT; CDR2 reads SNEGSKA (reference sequence). This CDR3 is 16 amino acids long. CDR3 bases: TGCAGTGCTAGTAGTCCCGGGACAGGGGCCTATCAGCCCCAGCATTTT. Translated, it gives CSASSPGTGAYQPQHF.

The V call is TRBV7-2, the J call TRBJ2-5; D is perhaps TRBD2 (5 bases). Trimming removed 0 bases at V and 3 bases at J, with 11 bases between. There are 15 residues in the CDR3. CDR1 SGHTA and CDR2 FQGNSA come from the germline V gene. For the CDR3, the DNA is TGTGCCAGCAGCTTAGCTCATTCGGGGAAAGAGACCCAGTACTTC. Translating it yields CASSLAHSGKETQYF.

The chain is built from TRBV7-2 and TRBJ2-7; tentatively, D is TRBD1 (5 bases). The CDR3 contains 15 residues. Germline CDR1 and CDR2: SGHTA and FQGNSA. Trimming pared 2 bases from V and 5 bases from J, leaving 16 bases between. This CDR3 is CASSLRSGIQHEQYF. CDR3 nucleotide sequence: TGTGCCAGCAGCTTACGTTCAGGGATCCAGCACGAGCAGTACTTC.

The rearrangement links TRBV5-1 to TRBJ2-3, with D possibly matching TRBD1 (6 bases). Germline CDR1 and CDR2: SGHRS and YFSETQ. V was cut by 2 bases and J by 6 bases, with 10 bases left in between. CDR3 length: 13 amino acids. CDR3 in DNA: TGCGCCAGCAGCTTCTGGGGGCGGGATACGCAGTATTTT. It specifies CASSFWGRDTQYF. The full variable domain, rest sourced from reference TRBV5-1 and TRBJ2-3, is KAGVTQTPRYLIKTRGQQVTLSCSPISGHRSVSWYQQTPGQGLQFLFEYFSETQRNKGNFPGRFSGRQFSNSRSEMNVSTLELGDSALYLCASSFWGRDTQYFGPGTRLTVL.

J is TRBJ1-4 and V is TRBV4-1; 7 bases agree with TRBD1. V trimming: 1 base; J trimming: 7 bases; junction bases outside the gene matches: 6. The CDR3 is made up of 15 amino acids. The germline CDR1 and CDR2 sequences are MGHRA and YSYEKL. DNA for the CDR3: TGCGCCAGCAGCCAAGGACAGGGAATAGTTGAAAAACTGTTTTTT. This gives the protein CASSQGQGIVEKLFF.

The genes are TRBV6-6 and TRBJ1-6; D gene unclear. The CDR3 is 13 amino acids. Between the trimmed V and J ends, which lost 6 bases and 6 bases, there was a span of 9 bases. Per germline, CDR1 MNHNY and CDR2 SVGAGI (reference sequence). In nucleotides, the CDR3 is TGTGCCAGCAGGGTCTCAGTTAATTCACCCCTCCACTTT. Translated, it gives CASRVSVNSPLHF.

The J gene is TRBJ1-1, the V gene TRBV30; 8 bases line up with TRBD1. V gave up 0 bases and J gave up 11 bases; unmatched junction bases: 5. The V gene's germline CDR1 is GTSNPN and CDR2 SVGIG (reference sequence). This CDR3 comprises 12 residues. The CDR3 nucleotides read TGTGCCTGGAGTGTAGCCAGGGGGCATGCTTTCTTT. Translated: CAWSVARGHAFF.

The rearrangement uses TRBV18 and TRBJ2-5; a weak D match, TRBD2 (6 bases). Trimming took off 0 bases at V and 5 bases at J, with 13 bases between the two ends. Germline lookup yields CDR1 KGHSH and CDR2 LQKENI. This CDR3 region has 15 residues. The CDR3 protein is CASSPPGTSRETQYF. The CDR3 DNA is TGTGCCAGCTCACCACCGGGAACTAGCAGGGAGACCCAGTACTTC.